The 16 T cell receptor beta chains in this list originate from one sample, sequenced in a study of blood T cell repertoires in COVID-19. Method: immunoSEQ multiplex PCR; TCRdb's copy keeps in-frame clones and lacks some. The top ten clones hold approximately 2.3% of a sample with approximately 180,000 clones, nearly 90% of them seen once. The sequencing sample was made of PBMCs or T cells enriched from blood (not recorded which). The receptors here all came from a woman in her thirties or forties with acute COVID-19.

The chain carries TRBV19 and TRBJ1-5, with D perhaps TRBD1 (5 bases). The germline V gene encodes CDR1 LNHDA and CDR2 SQIVND (reference sequence). V was shortened by 3 bases and J by 7 bases, with 16 bases between the two germline ends. The CDR3 is 15 amino acids. This CDR3 reads CASSMLGRGEQPQHF. CDR3 coding DNA: TGTGCCAGTAGTATGTTGGGGCGAGGTGAACAGCCCCAGCATTTT.

This sequence joins TRBV5-5 and TRBJ2-7; tentatively, D is TRBD2 (5 bases). The CDR3 consists of 15 residues. The germline V and J ends were trimmed by 4 bases and 3 bases, with 17 bases remaining between them. Germline CDR1 and CDR2: SGHKS and YYEKEE (reference sequence). The CDR3 region has the DNA TGTGCCAGCAGCGACGGGATGAACCATCTCTACGAGCAGTACTTC. Encoded protein: CASSDGMNHLYEQYF. Filled out from reference TRBV5-5 and TRBJ2-7, the complete variable domain reads DAGVTQSPTHLIKTRGQQVTLRCSPISGHKSVSWYQQVLGQGPQFIFQYYEKEERGRGNFPDRFSARQFPNYSSELNVNALLLGDSALYLCASSDGMNHLYEQYFGPGTRLTVT.

The CDR3 DNA reads TGTGCCAGTAGTCCACGACAGGGCTACGAGCAGTACTTC. This translates into CASSPRQGYEQYF. This rearrangement joins TRBV19 to TRBJ2-7; TRBD1 aligns across 7 bases. The CDR3 length is 13 residues. After removal of 5 bases from V and 3 bases from J, the junction contained 4 bases not matched to a gene. The V gene's germline CDR1 is LNHDA and CDR2 SQIVND (reference sequence).

The chain is built from TRBV6-5 and TRBJ1-1; TRBD1 aligns across 9 bases. The germline gives CDR1 MNHEY, CDR2 SVGAGI. The V gene end was trimmed by 7 bases and the J gene end by 4 bases; junction bases not matched to a gene: 7. This CDR3 region has 14 residues. The CDR3 is CASTPDRGGTEAFF. DNA for the CDR3: TGTGCCAGCACTCCAGACAGGGGGGGCACTGAAGCTTTCTTT.

The V call is TRBV27, the J call TRBJ2-1; TRBD2 matches at 15 bases. With V trimmed by 6 bases and J by 0 bases, 3 bases remained unmatched. This CDR3 spans 17 amino acids. Germline CDR1 and CDR2: MNHEY and SMNVEV (reference sequence). The DNA of the CDR3 is TGTGCCAGCAGGGGGACTAGCGGGAGGAGCTCCTACAATGAGCAGTTCTTC. This translates into CASRGTSGRSSYNEQFF.

The chain links TRBV15 to TRBJ2-2; 9 nucleotides agree with TRBD2. This CDR3 region has 15 residues. From germline, CDR1 is LNHNV and CDR2 YYDKDF (reference sequence). The junction had 5 bases not matched to a gene; V was cut back by 7 bases and J by 2 bases. The CDR3 DNA is TGTGCCACCAACCAGCTAGCGGGAAACACCGGGGAGCTGTTTTTT. Encoded protein: CATNQLAGNTGELFF.

Concerning this clone: Other DNA sequences of this sample code for an identical CDR3. V gene TRBV5-1 combines with J gene TRBJ1-1; 7 bases align to TRBD1. J lost 0 bases, V lost 0 bases, and 2 bases had no gene match. The CDR3 sequence is 15 residues long. Germline V lookup: CDR1 SGHRS, CDR2 YFSETQ. CDR3 amino acids: CASSLDRGMNTEAFF. The CDR3 nucleotides read TGCGCCAGCAGCTTGGACAGGGGAATGAACACTGAAGCTTTCTTT.

V usage is TRBV5-1 and J usage is TRBJ2-7; 7 nucleotides match TRBD1. The length of the CDR3 is 14 residues. Per germline, CDR1 SGHRS and CDR2 YFSETQ. The junction had 6 bases not matched to a gene; V was cut back by 2 bases and J by 4 bases. CDR3 nucleotides: TGCGCCAGCAGCTTCTCGGGACAGCAATACGAGCAGTACTTC. It translates to CASSFSGQQYEQYF.

This chain joins TRBV7-2 and TRBJ2-1; 7 positions agree with TRBD1. The CDR3 runs 15 residues. The V and J ends lost 2 bases and 6 bases, in that order; junction bases with no gene match: 7. Per the germline V gene, CDR1 is SGHTA and CDR2 is FQGNSA. The DNA of the CDR3 is TGTGCCAGCAGCTTAATAGGACAGGCGAGCAATGAGCAGTTCTTC. Protein sequence: CASSLIGQASNEQFF.

Only one count was recorded for this clone. This sequence joins TRBV30 and TRBJ1-2, with TRBD1 identical over 7 bases. CDR1 GTSNPN and CDR2 SVGIG come from the germline V gene (reference sequence). The CDR3 totals 14 residues. The ends lost 2 bases at V and 3 bases at J; junction bases unmatched: 6. The CDR3 region has the DNA TGTGCCTGGAGTCGACAGGGACTCTACTATGGCTACACCTTC. Translation: CAWSRQGLYYGYTF.

This clone was observed once. V gene TRBV7-2 combines with J gene TRBJ2-7; weak D call: TRBD1 (8 bases). V was trimmed by 6 bases and J by 3 bases, leaving 18 bases between them. CDR3 length equals 15 residues. Germline loops: CDR1 SGHTA, CDR2 FQGNSA. CDR3 amino acids: CASRGGQGAIYEQYF. As DNA, the CDR3 is TGTGCCAGCAGGGGAGGGCAGGGGGCGATCTACGAGCAGTACTTC.

The CDR3 loop reads CASSQESGQGAGELFF. The CDR3, as DNA: TGCGCCAGCAGCCAAGAATCCGGACAGGGGGCCGGGGAGCTGTTTTTT. The V and J genes are TRBV4-1 and TRBJ2-2, with 10 bases identical to TRBD1. Germline V gene sequence: CDR1 MGHRA, CDR2 YSYEKL. The CDR3 has 16 residues. The V gene end was trimmed by 0 bases and the J gene end by 6 bases; junction bases not matched to a gene: 4.

This chain links TRBV10-3 with TRBJ1-1, with a tentative D call TRBD1 (6 bases). Germline-derived CDR1 and CDR2 are ENHRY and SYGVKD. The CDR3 spans 13 residues. V was cut by 8 bases and J by 6 bases, with 16 bases left in between. CDR3 amino acids: CAIGAGGAAEAFF. The DNA for the CDR3 is TGTGCCATCGGGGCGGGGGGCGCAGCTGAAGCTTTCTTT.

V usage is TRBV7-2 and J usage is TRBJ2-7; 9 bases match TRBD2. The CDR3 extends over 14 amino acids. J lost 7 bases, V lost 2 bases, and 6 bases had no gene match. Germline V gene data show CDR1 as SGHTA and CDR2 as FQGNSA. CDR3 region: CASSLYAGGREQYF. As DNA, the CDR3 is TGTGCCAGCAGCTTATACGCGGGGGGGCGTGAGCAGTACTTC. Full variable domain (missing parts from reference TRBV7-2 and TRBJ2-7): GAGVSQSPSNKVTEKGKDVELRCDPISGHTALYWYRQSLGQGLEFLIYFQGNSAPDKSGLPSDRFSAERTGGSVSTLTIQRTQQEDSAVYLCASSLYAGGREQYFGPGTRLTVT.

The genes are TRBV30 and TRBJ2-7, with unresolved D. The CDR3 contains 11 residues. Trimming shortened V by 3 bases and J by 7 bases, and 10 bases separated the two germline ends. Germline CDR1 is GTSNPN and CDR2 is SVGIG (reference sequence). CDR3 nucleotides: TGTGCCTGGAGCCAATCGGTGGAGCAGTACTTC. The encoded protein is CAWSQSVEQYF.

This rearrangement joins TRBV7-2 to TRBJ2-7; 10 positions match TRBD2. The CDR3 loop spans 14 amino acids. CDR1 and CDR2 (germline): SGHTA, FQGNSA. The ends lost 5 bases at V and 4 bases at J; junction bases unmatched: 5. The CDR3 spells CASSLSGRGYEQYF. CDR3 nucleotide sequence: TGTGCCAGCAGCCTCAGCGGGAGGGGGTACGAGCAGTACTTC.